This TCR beta chain was recorded in a study of PD-L1 blockade in urothelial cancer. Whole-study context: Patients initiated atezolizumab in the mid-2010s at 1,200 mg intravenously every 3 weeks. Patients had received 0 to 3 prior chemotherapy regimens. The study, taken as a whole, reports: Lower than median blood TCR clonality before treatment predicted better survival.

Trimming pared 4 bases from V and 1 base from J, leaving 14 bases between. The V gene's germline CDR1 is SGHTA and CDR2 FQGNSA. CDR3 length: 16 residues. Libraries were prepared by immunoSEQ multiplex PCR; TCRdb keeps only in-frame clonotypes and omits some of them. Among more than 90,000 clones, 75% to 95% were seen once, and the ten largest hold 3% to 4%. The time point was: peripheral blood 6 weeks after treatment start. Note on this clone: Its specificity is not known.

The gene calls are TRBV7-2 and TRBJ2-1; D unresolved. The TCR originated in a man between 60 and 70 years old with urothelial cancer. Specimen: PBMCs, collected around atezolizumab (anti-PD-L1) treatment. In DNA form, the CDR3 reads TGTGCCAGCAGCTACGGCGGAGCCTCTTCCTACAATGAGCAGTTCTTC. Protein sequence: CASSYGGASSYNEQFF. Looking up the rest from reference TRBV7-2 and TRBJ2-1 gives the full variable domain: GAGVSQSPSNKVTEKGKDVELRCDPISGHTALYWYRQSLGQGLEFLIYFQGNSAPDKSGLPSDRFSAERTGGSVSTLTIQRTQQEDSAVYLCASSYGGASSYNEQFFGPGTRLTVL.